This TCR beta chain was found in a study of blood T cell repertoires in COVID-19. Overall study context: Researchers got acute and convalescent COVID-19 samples from the United States, Italy and Spain. T cells, B-cell-depleted T cells, or PBMCs provided the cDNA or gDNA that served as material.

J gave up 4 bases and V 3 bases, and 9 bases lay outside the gene matches. The length of the CDR3 is 17 residues. The germline CDR1 and CDR2 sequences are LGHNA and YNFKEQ. Sequencing was performed with immunoSEQ multiplex PCR; in TCRdb, only in-frame clones are kept and a portion is missing. The table has under 250,000 clones, 70% to 90% seen once; the top ten hold 5.5% to 7.5%. Sequencing was carried out using peripheral blood. The chain carries TRBV4-2 and TRBJ2-7, with TRBD2 matching over 13 bases. The sequence was obtained from a woman aged 55-69 years with active or convalescent COVID-19. The CDR3 coding sequence is TGTGCCAGCAGCCAGGCACCGGGACTAGCGGGATCGTACGAGCAGTACTTC. This codes for CASSQAPGLAGSYEQYF.